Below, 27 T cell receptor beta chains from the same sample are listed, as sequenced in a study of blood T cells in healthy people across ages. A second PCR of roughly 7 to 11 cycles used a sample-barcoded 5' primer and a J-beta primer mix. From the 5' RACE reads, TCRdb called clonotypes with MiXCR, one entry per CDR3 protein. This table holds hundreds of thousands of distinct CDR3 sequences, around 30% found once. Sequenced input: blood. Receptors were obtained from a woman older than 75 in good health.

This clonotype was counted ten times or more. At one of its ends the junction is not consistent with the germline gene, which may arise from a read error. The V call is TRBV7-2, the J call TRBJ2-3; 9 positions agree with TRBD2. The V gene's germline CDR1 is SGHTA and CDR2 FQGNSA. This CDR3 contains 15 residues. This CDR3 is CASSLAGTSRDTQYF. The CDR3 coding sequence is TGTGCCAGCAGCTTAGCGGGGACTAGCAGAGATACGCAGTATTTT.

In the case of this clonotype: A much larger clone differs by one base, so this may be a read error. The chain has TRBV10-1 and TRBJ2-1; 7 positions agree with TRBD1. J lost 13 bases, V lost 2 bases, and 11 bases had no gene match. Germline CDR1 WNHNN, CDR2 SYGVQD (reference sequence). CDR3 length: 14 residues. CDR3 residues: CASSEGQAPETQFF. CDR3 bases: TGCGCCAGCAGTGAGGGACAGGCCCCAGAGACCCAGTTCTTC.

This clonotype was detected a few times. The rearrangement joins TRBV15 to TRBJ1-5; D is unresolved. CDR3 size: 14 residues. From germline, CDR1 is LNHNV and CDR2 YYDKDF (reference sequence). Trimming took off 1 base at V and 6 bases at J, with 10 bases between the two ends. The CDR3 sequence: CATSRVRHGQPQHF. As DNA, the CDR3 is TGTGCCACCAGCAGAGTTAGACATGGTCAGCCCCAGCATTTT.

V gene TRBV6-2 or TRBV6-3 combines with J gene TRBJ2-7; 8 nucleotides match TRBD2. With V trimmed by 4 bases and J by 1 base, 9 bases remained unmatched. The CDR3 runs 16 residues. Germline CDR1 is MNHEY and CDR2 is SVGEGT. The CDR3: CASSFQREYVSYEQYF. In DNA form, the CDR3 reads TGTGCCAGCAGTTTCCAGCGGGAGTATGTGTCCTACGAGCAGTACTTC.

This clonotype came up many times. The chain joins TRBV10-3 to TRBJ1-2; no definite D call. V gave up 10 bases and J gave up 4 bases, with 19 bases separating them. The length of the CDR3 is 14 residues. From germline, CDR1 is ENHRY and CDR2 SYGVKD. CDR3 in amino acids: CATSASGEGYGYTF. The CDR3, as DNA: TGTGCCACGTCTGCGAGTGGGGAGGGCTATGGCTACACCTTC.

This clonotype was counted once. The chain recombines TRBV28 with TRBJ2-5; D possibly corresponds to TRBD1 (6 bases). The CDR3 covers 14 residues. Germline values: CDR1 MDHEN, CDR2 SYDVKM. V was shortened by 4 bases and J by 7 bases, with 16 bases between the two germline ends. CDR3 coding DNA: TGTGCCAGCAGTTCCCCCAACAGGGCTGGGACCCAGTACTTC. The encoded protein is CASSSPNRAGTQYF.

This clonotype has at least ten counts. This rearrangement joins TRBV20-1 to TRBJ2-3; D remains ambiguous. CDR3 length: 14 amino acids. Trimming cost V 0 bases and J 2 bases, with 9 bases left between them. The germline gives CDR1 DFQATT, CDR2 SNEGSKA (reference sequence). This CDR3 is CSARDSVVTDTQYF. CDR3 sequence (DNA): TGCAGTGCTAGAGATTCGGTGGTCACAGATACGCAGTATTTT.

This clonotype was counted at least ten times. CDR3 coding DNA: TGTGCCACCAGCAGAGACCGGGGGATCCAAGAGACCCAGTACTTC. Translated: CATSRDRGIQETQYF. This rearrangement joins TRBV15 to TRBJ2-5; TRBD2 is a possible D gene (6 bases). Germline assignment: CDR1 LNHNV and CDR2 YYDKDF (reference sequence). Trimming took off 0 bases at V and 1 base at J, with 9 bases between the two ends. CDR3 length equals 15 residues.

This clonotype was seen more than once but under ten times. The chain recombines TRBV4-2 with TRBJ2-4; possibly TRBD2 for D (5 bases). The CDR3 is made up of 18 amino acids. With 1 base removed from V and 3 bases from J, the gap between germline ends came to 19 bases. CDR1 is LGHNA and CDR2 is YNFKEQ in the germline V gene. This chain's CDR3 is CASSQVGFTSGVKNIQYF. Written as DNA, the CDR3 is TGTGCCAGCAGCCAAGTGGGTTTTACTAGTGGGGTCAAAAACATTCAGTACTTC.

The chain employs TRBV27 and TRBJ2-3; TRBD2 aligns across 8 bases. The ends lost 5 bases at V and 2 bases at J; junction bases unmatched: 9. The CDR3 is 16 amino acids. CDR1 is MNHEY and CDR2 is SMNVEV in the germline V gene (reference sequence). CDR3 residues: CASSPYGRGVTDTQYF. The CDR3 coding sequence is TGTGCCAGCAGTCCTTATGGGCGGGGGGTCACAGATACGCAGTATTTT.

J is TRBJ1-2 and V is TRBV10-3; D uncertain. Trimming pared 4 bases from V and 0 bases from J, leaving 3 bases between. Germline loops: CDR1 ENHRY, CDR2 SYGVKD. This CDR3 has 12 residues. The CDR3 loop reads CAISATNYGYTF. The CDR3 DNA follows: TGTGCCATCAGTGCCACTAACTATGGCTACACCTTC.

In DNA, the CDR3 is TGCAGTGCTAGAGCCCAACAGGGGGCGCAGACTGAAGCTTTCTTT. Protein sequence: CSARAQQGAQTEAFF. The chain uses TRBV20-1 and TRBJ1-1; 9 nucleotides agree with TRBD1. The CDR3 has 15 residues. The germline V gene has CDR1 DFQATT and CDR2 SNEGSKA (reference sequence). The V segment lost 1 base and the J segment 5 bases; nucleotides outside the gene matches: 8.

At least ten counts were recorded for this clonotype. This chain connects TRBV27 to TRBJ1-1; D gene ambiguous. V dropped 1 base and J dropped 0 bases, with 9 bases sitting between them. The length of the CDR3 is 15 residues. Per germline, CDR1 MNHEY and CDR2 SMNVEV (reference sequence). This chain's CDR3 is CASSLYVGMNTEAFF. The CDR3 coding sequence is TGTGCCAGCAGTTTATATGTGGGGATGAACACTGAAGCTTTCTTT.

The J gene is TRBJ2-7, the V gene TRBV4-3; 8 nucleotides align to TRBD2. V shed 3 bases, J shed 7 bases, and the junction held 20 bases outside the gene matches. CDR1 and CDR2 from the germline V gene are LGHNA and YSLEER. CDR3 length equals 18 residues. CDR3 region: CASSQGLLRGGTNNEQYF. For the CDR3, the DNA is TGCGCCAGCAGCCAGGGGCTTTTACGGGGGGGAACTAACAATGAGCAGTACTTC.

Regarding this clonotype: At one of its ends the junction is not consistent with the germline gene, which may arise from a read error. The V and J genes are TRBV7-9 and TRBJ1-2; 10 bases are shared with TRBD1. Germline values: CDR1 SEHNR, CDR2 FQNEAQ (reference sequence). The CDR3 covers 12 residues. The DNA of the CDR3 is TGTGCCAGCAGCGCCCTCGACAGGGGGCGCCCCTTC. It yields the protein CASSALDRGRPF.

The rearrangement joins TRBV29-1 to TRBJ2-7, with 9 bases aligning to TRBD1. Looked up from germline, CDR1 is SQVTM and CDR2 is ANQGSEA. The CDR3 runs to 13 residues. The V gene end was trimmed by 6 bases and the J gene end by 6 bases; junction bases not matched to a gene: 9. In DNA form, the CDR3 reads TGCAGCGTCTCGTGGACAGGGGCTTCCGAGCAGTACGTC. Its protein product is CSVSWTGASEQYV.

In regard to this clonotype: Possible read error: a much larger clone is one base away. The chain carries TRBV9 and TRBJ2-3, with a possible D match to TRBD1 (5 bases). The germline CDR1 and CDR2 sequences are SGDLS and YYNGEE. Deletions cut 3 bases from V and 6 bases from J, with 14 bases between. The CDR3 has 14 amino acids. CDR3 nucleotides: TGTGCCAGCAGCGGGGAAGGGGCTCTGGATACGCAGTATTTT. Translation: CASSGEGALDTQYF.

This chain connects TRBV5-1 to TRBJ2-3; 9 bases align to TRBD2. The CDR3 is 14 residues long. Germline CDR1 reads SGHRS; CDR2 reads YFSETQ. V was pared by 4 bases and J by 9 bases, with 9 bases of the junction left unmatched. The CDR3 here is CASSGEDSGRTQYF. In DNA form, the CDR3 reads TGCGCCAGCAGCGGTGAGGATAGCGGGAGAACGCAGTATTTT.

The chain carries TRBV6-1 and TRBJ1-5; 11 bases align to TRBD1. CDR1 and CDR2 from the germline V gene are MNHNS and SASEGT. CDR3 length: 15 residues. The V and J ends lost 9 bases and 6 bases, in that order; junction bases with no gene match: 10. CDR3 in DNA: TGTGCCAGTGGCCGGGACAGGGGGTTCGGTCAGCCCCAGCATTTT. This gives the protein CASGRDRGFGQPQHF.

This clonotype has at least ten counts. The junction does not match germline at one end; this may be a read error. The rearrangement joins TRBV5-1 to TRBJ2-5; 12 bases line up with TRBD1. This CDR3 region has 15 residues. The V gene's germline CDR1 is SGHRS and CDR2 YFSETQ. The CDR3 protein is CASSLGQGAGETQYF. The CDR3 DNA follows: TGTGCCAGCAGTTTGGGACAGGGGGCCGGAGAGACCCAGTACTTC. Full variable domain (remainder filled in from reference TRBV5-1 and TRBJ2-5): KAGVTQTPRYLIKTRGQQVTLSCSPISGHRSVSWYQQTPGQGLQFLFEYFSETQRNKGNFPGRFSGRQFSNSRSEMNVSTLELGDSALYLCASSLGQGAGETQYFGPGTRLLVL.

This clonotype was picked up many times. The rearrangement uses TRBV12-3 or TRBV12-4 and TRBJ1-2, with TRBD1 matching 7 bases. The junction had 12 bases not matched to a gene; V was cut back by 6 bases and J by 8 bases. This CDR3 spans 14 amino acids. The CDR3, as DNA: TGTGCCAGCAGACCCGAGGCAGGGGGAGGGGGCTACACCTTC. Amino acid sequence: CASRPEAGGGGYTF.

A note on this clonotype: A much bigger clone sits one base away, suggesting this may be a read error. The CDR3 region is CASSRNRGLETQYF. CDR3 sequence (DNA): TGTGCCAGCAGCAGGAACAGGGGGCTGGAGACCCAGTACTTC. V usage is TRBV7-2 and J usage is TRBJ2-5; 9 bases agree with TRBD1. Germline-derived CDR1 and CDR2 are SGHTA and FQGNSA. Trimming removed 5 bases from V and 5 bases from J; junction bases left unmatched: 6. The length of the CDR3 is 14 residues.

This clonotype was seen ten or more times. CDR3 sequence (DNA): TGTGCCAGCGCTCCCAACCGGGCCTATCAAGAGACCCAGTACTTC. It translates to CASAPNRAYQETQYF. J is TRBJ2-5 and V is TRBV6-6; no definite D call. CDR1 and CDR2 from the germline V gene are MNHNY and SVGAGI (reference sequence). The CDR3 loop spans 15 amino acids. The ends were cut back, 8 bases at V and 2 bases at J, with 18 bases in the middle.

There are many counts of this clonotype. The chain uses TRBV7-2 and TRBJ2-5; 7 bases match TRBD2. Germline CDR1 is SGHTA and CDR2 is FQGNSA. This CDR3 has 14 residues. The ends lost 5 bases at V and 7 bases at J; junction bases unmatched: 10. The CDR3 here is CASSPTGTTPTQYF. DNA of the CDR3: TGTGCCAGCAGCCCCACCGGGACTACGCCGACCCAGTACTTC. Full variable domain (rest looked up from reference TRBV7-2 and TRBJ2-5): GAGVSQSPSNKVTEKGKDVELRCDPISGHTALYWYRQSLGQGLEFLIYFQGNSAPDKSGLPSDRFSAERTGGSVSTLTIQRTQQEDSAVYLCASSPTGTTPTQYFGPGTRLLVL.

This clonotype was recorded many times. The CDR3 loop reads CAWSVSRTSGGTDTQYF. Written as DNA, the CDR3 is TGTGCCTGGAGTGTATCCCGGACTAGCGGGGGGACAGATACGCAGTATTTT. The chain couples TRBV30 to TRBJ2-3; 14 nucleotides line up with TRBD2. The CDR3 contains 17 residues. In germline, CDR1 is GTSNPN, CDR2 SVGIG (reference sequence). J was trimmed by 3 bases and V by 0 bases; bases with no gene match: 5.

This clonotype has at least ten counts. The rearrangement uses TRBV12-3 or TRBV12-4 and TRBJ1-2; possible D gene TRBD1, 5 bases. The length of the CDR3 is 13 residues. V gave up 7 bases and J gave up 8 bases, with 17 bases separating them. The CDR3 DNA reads TGTGCCAGCACTCGAGCGGGGGTTGGAGGCTACACCTTC. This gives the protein CASTRAGVGGYTF.

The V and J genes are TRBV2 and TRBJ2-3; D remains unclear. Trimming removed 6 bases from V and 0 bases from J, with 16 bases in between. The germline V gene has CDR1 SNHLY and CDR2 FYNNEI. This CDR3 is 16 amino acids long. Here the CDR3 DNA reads TGTGCCAGCAGGGATGGAATTTTCTCTAGCACAGATACGCAGTATTTT. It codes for CASRDGIFSSTDTQYF.